The clone carrying this TCR beta chain occurred a few times. The length of the CDR3 is 14 residues. V lost 7 bases, J lost 6 bases, and 16 bases lay in between. Amplified TCR beta CDR3 regions came from RNA transcripts. Carried out on the TCR CDR3, a first-round RT-PCR used the HTBI primer set. MiXCR was run by TCRdb on the multiplex PCR reads, yielding one entry per CDR3 protein. The sample lists hundreds of thousands of distinct CDR3 sequences; around 24% were seen once. The data were obtained in a study of T cells in Graves' hyperthyroidism and ophthalmopathy. About the study: Peripheral blood was collected at initial diagnosis, before any treatment.

For the diagnoses, clinical symptoms, serum thyroxine and TRAb, thyroid ultrasound and orbital computed tomography were used. Fresh 10 ml peripheral blood yielded PBMCs. The chain combines TRBV12-3 or TRBV12-4 with TRBJ1-5; weak D call: TRBD1 (6 bases). The clonotype comes from a woman aged 30 to 39 with Graves' ophthalmopathy. Sequenced input: blood. In DNA form, the CDR3 reads TGTGCCAGCACCTTGGGGGGGGCTCTTCAGCCCCAGCATTTT. This sequence encodes CASTLGGALQPQHF.